Listed below are T cell receptor beta chains from one sample, sequenced in a study of shared clonotypes between healthy human individuals. Some clones are missing from TCRdb's copy, which holds only in-frame ones; the method was immunoSEQ multiplex PCR. The sample holds 550,000 to 800,000 clones, around 90% seen once. The sample taken for sequencing was memory CD8+ T cells from PBMCs. These receptors were taken from a man aged 18 to 30 in good health. Some clones in this sample may be carry-over from other donors' samples. The CDR3 runs from the conserved cysteine through the conserved F or W. The D gene is left open where the match is weak. The size field is filled for only some rows; it gives once, few, many or a size class.

>TRBJ1-1|TRBV2|NA|NA
CASRDPMRGTEAFF
TGTGCCAGCAGGGACCCCATGAGAGGGACTGAAGCTTTCTTT
>TRBJ1-1|TRBV4-1|NA|NA
CASSPLGIVNTEAFF
TGCGCCAGCAGCCCCCTGGGGATCGTGAACACTGAAGCTTTCTTT
>TRBJ1-5|TRBV15|NA|NA
CATSQGPNSNQPQHF
TGTGCCACCAGCCAAGGACCTAATAGCAATCAGCCCCAGCATTTT
>TRBJ2-3|TRBV7-9|NA|TRBD2
CASSLLSGSGGTDTQYF
TGTGCCAGCAGCTTACTATCGGGGAGCGGGGGCACAGATACGCAGTATTTT
>TRBJ2-2|TRBV7-3|once|NA
CASSSAMITGELFF
TGTGCCAGCAGCTCCGCTATGATCACCGGGGAGCTGTTTTTT
>TRBJ2-7|TRBV5-1|NA|NA
CASSLLRETYEQYF
TGCGCCAGCAGCTTGCTCCGGGAGACCTACGAGCAGTACTTC
>TRBJ2-7|TRBV27|NA|NA
CASSPDSLPYEQYF
TGTGCCAGCAGTCCGGACAGTTTACCCTACGAGCAGTACTTC
>TRBJ2-1|TRBV27|many|NA
CASSLGTNYNEQFF
TGTGCCAGCAGTTTGGGGACGAATTACAATGAGCAGTTCTTC
>TRBJ2-3|TRBV13|NA|NA
CASSLGLGTQYF
TGTGCCAGCAGCTTAGGCCTAGGTACGCAGTATTTT
>TRBJ1-1|TRBV19|NA|NA
CASSMPGALPTEAFF
TGTGCCAGTAGTATGCCAGGGGCTCTCCCCACTGAAGCTTTCTTT
>TRBJ2-1|TRBV7-3|NA|NA
CASSRLATSSYNEQFF
TGTGCCAGCAGCCGTCTAGCAACCAGCTCCTACAATGAGCAGTTCTTC
>TRBJ2-5|TRBV28|NA|TRBD2
CATDEGLAGVETQYF
TGTGCCACCGATGAAGGACTAGCGGGAGTAGAGACCCAGTACTTC
>TRBJ1-4|TRBV13|NA|NA
CASSLNQHYNEKLFF
TGTGCCAGCAGCTTAAATCAACACTATAATGAAAAACTGTTTTTT
>TRBJ1-3|TRBV7-9|NA|NA
CASSLEAGGFGNTIYF
TGTGCCAGCAGCTTAGAAGCGGGGGGCTTTGGAAACACCATATATTTT
>TRBJ2-7|TRBV27|NA|NA
CASSLERTYEQYF
TGTGCCAGCAGTTTAGAGCGGACCTACGAGCAGTACTTC
>TRBJ1-6|TRBV15|once|NA
CATRGRGWNSPLHF
TGTGCCACCAGGGGAAGGGGCTGGAATTCACCCCTCCACTTT
>TRBJ2-5|TRBV25-1|NA|TRBD1
CASSGQGREETQYF
TGTGCCAGCAGCGGACAGGGGAGGGAAGAGACCCAGTACTTC
>TRBJ2-2|TRBV19|NA|TRBD2
CASRHLAGDTGELFF
TGTGCCAGTAGGCATCTAGCGGGAGACACCGGGGAGCTGTTTTTT
>TRBJ2-7|TRBV27|few|NA
CASSLRVSYEQYF
TGTGCCAGCAGTTTGAGGGTCTCCTACGAGCAGTACTTC
>TRBJ2-7|TRBV5-4|NA|NA
CASSIGRSYEQYF
TGTGCCAGCAGCATCGGAAGGTCCTACGAGCAGTACTTC
>TRBJ2-4|TRBV27|NA|NA
CASNIQYF
TGTGCCAGCAACATTCAGTACTTC
>TRBJ1-1|TRBV12-5|NA|NA
CASARGSFTEAFF
TGTGCTAGTGCCCGAGGCAGTTTCACTGAAGCTTTCTTT
>TRBJ2-1|TRBV7-9|NA|TRBD1
CASSDRDSYNEQFF
TGTGCCAGCAGTGACAGGGACTCCTACAATGAGCAGTTCTTC
>TRBJ1-1|TRBV9|NA|TRBD1
CASSVDRQGGAEAFF
TGTGCCAGCAGCGTAGACCGACAGGGAGGGGCTGAAGCTTTCTTT
>TRBJ2-7|TRBV2|NA|NA
CASSGIEQYF
TGTGCCAGCAGTGGTATCGAGCAGTACTTC
>TRBJ1-5|TRBV10-3|NA|NA
CAISEAFGRDQPQHF
TGTGCCATCAGTGAGGCGTTTGGGCGGGATCAGCCCCAGCATTTT
>TRBJ1-4|TRBV28|NA|NA
CASSLQINEKLFF
TGTGCCAGCAGTTTACAGATTAATGAAAAACTGTTTTTT
>TRBJ2-1|TRBV27|NA|TRBD2
CASIGLAGRGEQFF
TGTGCCAGCATTGGACTAGCGGGAAGGGGTGAGCAGTTCTTC
>TRBJ2-7|TRBV5-5|NA|NA
CASRAGTMTYEQYF
TGTGCCAGCAGGGCCGGGACAATGACCTACGAGCAGTACTTC
>TRBJ1-1|TRBV7-9|NA|NA
CASSLSPEAFF
TGTGCCAGCAGCTTATCGCCCGAAGCTTTCTTT
>TRBJ2-5|TRBV9|NA|TRBD2
CASSVTPGEGRETQYF
TGTGCCAGCAGCGTAACACCGGGGGAGGGGCGAGAGACCCAGTACTTC
>TRBJ2-3|TRBV6-1|NA|TRBD1
CASSEAGRGLGTQYF
TGTGCCAGCAGTGAAGCTGGCAGGGGGTTGGGTACGCAGTATTTT
>TRBJ1-2|TRBV13|NA|NA
CASSFTTVGTAAGGYTF
TGTGCCAGCAGCTTTACCACCGTCGGGACGGCAGCCGGCGGCTACACCTTC
>TRBJ2-1|TRBV11-1|NA|NA
CASRPERVYNEQFF
TGTGCCAGCAGACCCGAGCGCGTCTACAATGAGCAGTTCTTC
>TRBJ1-1|TRBV19|NA|NA
CASSIGGEGTEAFF
TGTGCCAGTAGTATAGGGGGCGAAGGGACTGAAGCTTTCTTT